The rows below give T cell receptor beta chains drawn from one sample of a study of OX40 agonist ivuxolimab in advanced cancers. The repertoire was sequenced with immunoSEQ multiplex PCR; TCRdb's copy has only in-frame clones and lacks some. This table has under 20,000 clones, 75% to 85% appearing once. This sample comprised CD4+ or CD8+ T cells sorted from blood, obtained in a trial of the OX40 agonist ivuxolimab. The receptors derive from an adult with an advanced solid tumor such as melanoma, head and neck, liver or kidney cancer. Both conserved end residues are part of each CDR3. D genes are given only for firm matches. The size of a clone is reported for some rows only, either as once, few or many, or as a class for expanded clones.

J gene: TRBJ2-1
clone size: NA
V gene: TRBV28
D gene: TRBD2
CDR3 protein: CASSLIGLAGNEQFF
CDR3 DNA: TGTGCCAGCAGTTTAATCGGACTAGCGGGCAATGAGCAGTTCTTC

J gene: TRBJ2-7
clone size: NA
V gene: TRBV6-5
D gene: NA
CDR3 protein: CASSYGMTYEQYF
CDR3 DNA: TGTGCCAGCAGTTACGGGATGACCTACGAGCAGTACTTC

J gene: TRBJ2-5
clone size: NA
V gene: TRBV4-2
D gene: TRBD2
CDR3 protein: CASSLSIGLERETQYF
CDR3 DNA: TGTGCCAGCAGCCTATCAATCGGACTAGAACGAGAGACCCAGTACTTC

J gene: TRBJ2-7
clone size: NA
V gene: TRBV6-6
D gene: NA
CDR3 protein: CASTMGGGLNEQYF
CDR3 DNA: TGTGCCAGCACCATGGGAGGGGGCTTAAACGAGCAGTACTTC

J gene: TRBJ2-7
clone size: NA
V gene: TRBV6-6
D gene: NA
CDR3 protein: CASSGATAYEQYF
CDR3 DNA: TGTGCCAGCAGTGGGGCGACGGCCTACGAGCAGTACTTC

J gene: TRBJ1-3
clone size: NA
V gene: TRBV5-1
D gene: NA
CDR3 protein: CASSLVGEGNTIYF
CDR3 DNA: TGCGCCAGCAGCTTGGTCGGGGAGGGAAACACCATATATTTT

J gene: TRBJ2-1
clone size: NA
V gene: TRBV7-3
D gene: TRBD2
CDR3 protein: CASSPNPTSGGANEQFF
CDR3 DNA: TGTGCCAGCAGCCCAAATCCTACTAGCGGGGGGGCCAATGAGCAGTTCTTC

J gene: TRBJ2-3
clone size: NA
V gene: TRBV9
D gene: NA
CDR3 protein: CASSVVPTKGGGGDSDTQYF
CDR3 DNA: TGTGCCAGCAGCGTAGTGCCCACGAAAGGAGGTGGAGGGGATTCAGATACGCAGTATTTT

J gene: TRBJ2-7
clone size: once
V gene: TRBV28
D gene: NA
CDR3 protein: CASSNSPDSSEQYF
CDR3 DNA: TGTGCCAGCAGCAATAGTCCGGACAGCTCGGAGCAGTACTTC

J gene: TRBJ1-2
clone size: NA
V gene: TRBV2
D gene: NA
CDR3 protein: CASSDGQSFYGYTF
CDR3 DNA: TGTGCCAGCAGTGATGGACAGTCCTTCTATGGCTACACCTTC

J gene: TRBJ1-2
clone size: NA
V gene: TRBV19
D gene: TRBD1
CDR3 protein: CASSTIWTGENYGYTF
CDR3 DNA: TGTGCCAGTAGTACGATATGGACAGGCGAAAACTATGGCTACACCTTC

J gene: TRBJ2-3
clone size: NA
V gene: TRBV5-4
D gene: NA
CDR3 protein: CASSLYREGTDTQYF
CDR3 DNA: TGTGCCAGCAGCCTATACAGGGAGGGCACAGATACGCAGTATTTT

J gene: TRBJ1-3
clone size: few
V gene: TRBV4-1
D gene: TRBD1
CDR3 protein: CASSQGDRDGNTIYF
CDR3 DNA: TGCGCCAGCAGCCAAGGCGACAGGGATGGAAACACCATATATTTT

J gene: TRBJ1-4
clone size: NA
V gene: TRBV9
D gene: TRBD1
CDR3 protein: CASSVGTGYEKLFF
CDR3 DNA: TGTGCCAGCAGCGTGGGGACAGGGTATGAAAAACTGTTTTTT

J gene: TRBJ2-1
clone size: NA
V gene: TRBV6-5
D gene: TRBD2
CDR3 protein: CASSYSGGEGNEQFF
CDR3 DNA: TGTGCCAGCAGTTACTCCGGGGGGGAAGGCAATGAGCAGTTCTTC

J gene: TRBJ2-7
clone size: once
V gene: TRBV11-2
D gene: NA
CDR3 protein: CASSRDSPYEQYF
CDR3 DNA: TGTGCCAGCAGCCGGGACTCTCCTTACGAGCAGTACTTC

J gene: TRBJ2-5
clone size: NA
V gene: TRBV7-6
D gene: NA
CDR3 protein: CASSLRGPRETQYF
CDR3 DNA: TGTGCCAGCAGCTTACGGGGTCCGAGGGAGACCCAGTACTTC

J gene: TRBJ1-1
clone size: NA
V gene: TRBV30
D gene: NA
CDR3 protein: CAWSPINTEAFF
CDR3 DNA: TGTGCCTGGAGTCCCATTAACACTGAAGCTTTCTTT

J gene: TRBJ1-4
clone size: NA
V gene: TRBV27
D gene: NA
CDR3 protein: CASSLRASNEKLFF
CDR3 DNA: TGTGCCAGCAGTCTAAGGGCTTCCAATGAAAAACTGTTTTTT

J gene: TRBJ2-3
clone size: NA
V gene: TRBV4-2
D gene: NA
CDR3 protein: CASSQDGSQPTDTQYF
CDR3 DNA: TGTGCCAGCAGCCAAGATGGGTCCCAACCCACAGATACGCAGTATTTT

J gene: TRBJ1-1
clone size: NA
V gene: TRBV27
D gene: NA
CDR3 protein: CASSFAMGLNTEAFF
CDR3 DNA: TGTGCCAGCAGTTTTGCGATGGGCTTGAACACTGAAGCTTTCTTT

J gene: TRBJ1-2
clone size: NA
V gene: TRBV27
D gene: NA
CDR3 protein: CASSLSRADYGYTF
CDR3 DNA: TGTGCCAGCAGTTTATCCAGGGCGGACTATGGCTACACCTTC